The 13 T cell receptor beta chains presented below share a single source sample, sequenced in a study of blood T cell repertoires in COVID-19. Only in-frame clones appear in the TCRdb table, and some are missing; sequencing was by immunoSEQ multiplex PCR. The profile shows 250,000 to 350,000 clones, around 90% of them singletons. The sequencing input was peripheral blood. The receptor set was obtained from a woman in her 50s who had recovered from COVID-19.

In DNA, the CDR3 is TGTGCCAGCAGTACTAGATCGGGACTAGGAGTAGATACGCAGTATTTT. Translating gives CASSTRSGLGVDTQYF. V usage is TRBV11-2 and J usage is TRBJ2-3; the match to TRBD2 covers 8 bases. V was pared by 6 bases and J by 5 bases, with 13 bases of the junction left unmatched. The CDR3 is made up of 16 amino acids. The V gene's germline CDR1 is SGHAT and CDR2 FQNNGV.

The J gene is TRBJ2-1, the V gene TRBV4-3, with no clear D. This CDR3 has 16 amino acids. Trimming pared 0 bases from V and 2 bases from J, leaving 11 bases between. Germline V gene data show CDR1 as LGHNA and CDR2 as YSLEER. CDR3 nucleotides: TGCGCCAGCAGCCAAGACTTACTAAAACCCTACAATGAGCAGTTCTTC. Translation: CASSQDLLKPYNEQFF.

CDR3 bases: TGTGCCAGCAGTTTCACGTCAACAGGGGCTGAAGCTTTCTTT. Its protein product is CASSFTSTGAEAFF. This sequence joins TRBV27 and TRBJ1-1; 7 nucleotides align to TRBD1. This CDR3 region has 14 residues. After removal of 3 bases from V and 6 bases from J, the junction contained 7 bases not matched to a gene. Germline V gene lookup returns CDR1 MNHEY and CDR2 SMNVEV (reference sequence).

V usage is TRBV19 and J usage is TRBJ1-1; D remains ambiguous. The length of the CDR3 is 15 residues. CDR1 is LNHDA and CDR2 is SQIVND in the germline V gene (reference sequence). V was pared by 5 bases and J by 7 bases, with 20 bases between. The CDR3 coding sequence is TGTGCCAGTAGTCCTCAGGTCGGAGGGTGGGGTGAAGCTTTCTTT. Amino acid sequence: CASSPQVGGWGEAFF. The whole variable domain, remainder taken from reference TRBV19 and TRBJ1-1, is DGGITQSPKYLFRKEGQNVTLSCEQNLNHDAMYWYRQDPGQGLRLIYYSQIVNDFQKGDIAEGYSVSREKKESFPLTVTSAQKNPTAFYLCASSPQVGGWGEAFFGQGTRLTVV.

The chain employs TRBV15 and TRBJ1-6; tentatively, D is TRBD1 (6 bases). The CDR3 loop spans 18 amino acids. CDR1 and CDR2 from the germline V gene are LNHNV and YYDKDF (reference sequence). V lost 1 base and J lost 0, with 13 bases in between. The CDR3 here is CATSRVTGPGSYNSPLHF. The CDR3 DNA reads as TGTGCCACCAGCAGAGTCACAGGGCCGGGCTCCTATAATTCACCCCTCCACTTT.

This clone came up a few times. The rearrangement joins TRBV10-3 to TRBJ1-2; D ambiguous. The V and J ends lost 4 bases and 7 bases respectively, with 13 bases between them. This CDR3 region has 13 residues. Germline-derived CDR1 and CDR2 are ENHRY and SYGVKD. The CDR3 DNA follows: TGTGCCATCAGTGGCGAAGATTGGGCTGGCTACACCTTC. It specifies CAISGEDWAGYTF.

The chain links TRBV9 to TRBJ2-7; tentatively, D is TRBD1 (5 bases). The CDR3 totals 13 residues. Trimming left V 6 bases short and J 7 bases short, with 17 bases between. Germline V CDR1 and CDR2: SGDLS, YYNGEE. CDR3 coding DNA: TGTGCCAGCAATCCGGGCCAGGGTGGGGAGCAGTACTTC. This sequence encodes CASNPGQGGEQYF.

The CDR3 DNA reads as TGTGCCAGCAGCCCGGGACAGTCGGATTATCAGCCCCAGCATTTT. Encoded protein: CASSPGQSDYQPQHF. This chain joins TRBV7-9 and TRBJ1-5; 7 bases are a match to TRBD1. The CDR3 consists of 15 residues. The trim removed 5 bases at V and 5 bases at J, leaving 9 bases unmatched. Germline values: CDR1 SEHNR, CDR2 FQNEAQ (reference sequence).

The CDR3 DNA is TGTGCCAGCTCACTTACAGGGGCTGGAAACACCATATATTTT. Its translation is CASSLTGAGNTIYF. This sequence joins TRBV18 and TRBJ1-3, with 7 bases that match TRBD1. The J segment lost 2 bases and the V segment lost 4 bases, leaving 2 bases of the junction unmatched. This CDR3 is built from 14 residues. CDR1 is KGHSH and CDR2 is LQKENI in the germline V gene.

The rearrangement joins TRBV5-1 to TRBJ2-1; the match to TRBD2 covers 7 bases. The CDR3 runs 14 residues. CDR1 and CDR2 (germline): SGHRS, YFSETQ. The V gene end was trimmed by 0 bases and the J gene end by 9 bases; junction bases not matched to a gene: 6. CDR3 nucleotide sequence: TGCGCCAGCAGCTTGGAGCCAGCGGGGCGTGAGCAGTTCTTC. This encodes CASSLEPAGREQFF.

CDR3 loop: CASSRRLAGALRRTDTQYF. The CDR3 DNA follows: TGCGCCAGCAGCCGCCGACTAGCGGGGGCTTTACGGCGCACAGATACGCAGTATTTT. V gene TRBV4-3 combines with J gene TRBJ2-3, with 12 bases aligning to TRBD2. V shed 4 bases, J shed 1 base, and the junction held 12 bases outside the gene matches. The germline V gene has CDR1 LGHNA and CDR2 YSLEER. The CDR3 runs to 19 residues.

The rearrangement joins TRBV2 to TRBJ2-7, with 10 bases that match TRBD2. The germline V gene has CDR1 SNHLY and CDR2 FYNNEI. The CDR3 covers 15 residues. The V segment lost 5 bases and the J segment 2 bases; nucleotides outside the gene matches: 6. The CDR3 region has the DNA TGTGCCAGCAGTTCCATAGCGGGGGGACCCTACGAGCAGTACTTC. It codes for CASSSIAGGPYEQYF.

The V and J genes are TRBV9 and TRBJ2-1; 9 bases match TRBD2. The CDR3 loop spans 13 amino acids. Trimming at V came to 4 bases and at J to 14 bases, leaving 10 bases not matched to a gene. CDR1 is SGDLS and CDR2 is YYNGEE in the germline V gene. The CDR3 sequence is CASSPQREVYKFF. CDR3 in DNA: TGTGCCAGCAGCCCGCAGCGGGAGGTATATAAGTTCTTC. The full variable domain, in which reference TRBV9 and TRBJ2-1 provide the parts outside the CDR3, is DSGVTQTPKHLITATGQRVTLRCSPRSGDLSVYWYQQSLDQGLQFLIQYYNGEERAKGNILERFSAQQFPDLHSELNLSSLELGDSALYFCASSPQREVYKFFGPGTRLTVL.